The T cell receptor (beta chain) described here comes from a study of T-cell reconstitution after alpha-beta-depleted transplantation in children. Study results and limitations: The origin of alpha-beta T cells about two months after transplant was reportedly several hundred expanded graft clones. At day 60, the high TCRbeta diversity found in some patients originated from recipient T cells and thymic progenitors that had survived. Newly produced T cells mostly provided counts and TCRbeta diversity after one year, as hyperexpanded clones declined.

Notes on this clonotype: The target antigen is unknown.

CDR3 length equals 14 residues. Losses at the gene ends were 4 bases for V and 9 bases for J; bases not matched to a gene: 7. Germline assignment: CDR1 SGHRS and CDR2 YFSETQ. This sample's TCRbeta library carried unique molecular identifier barcodes. Using its own MiXCR run on the PCR reads, TCRdb lists one record per CDR3 protein. Of fewer than 250,000 distinct CDR3 sequences in the sample, under 20% are singletons; the top ten hold 43%. The sequences come from PBMCs, mostly from graft donor cells, collected 360 days after TCRalphabeta/CD19-depleted stem cell transplant. The V and J genes are TRBV5-1 and TRBJ2-1; 10 positions agree with TRBD1. The sequence was obtained from a male patient under 10 years old who had a stem cell transplant for acute lymphoblastic leukemia, so the T cells may come from the graft donor. CDR3 sequence: CASSLGQGTGEQFF. DNA of the CDR3: TGCGCCAGCAGCCTGGGACAGGGGACCGGTGAGCAGTTCTTC.